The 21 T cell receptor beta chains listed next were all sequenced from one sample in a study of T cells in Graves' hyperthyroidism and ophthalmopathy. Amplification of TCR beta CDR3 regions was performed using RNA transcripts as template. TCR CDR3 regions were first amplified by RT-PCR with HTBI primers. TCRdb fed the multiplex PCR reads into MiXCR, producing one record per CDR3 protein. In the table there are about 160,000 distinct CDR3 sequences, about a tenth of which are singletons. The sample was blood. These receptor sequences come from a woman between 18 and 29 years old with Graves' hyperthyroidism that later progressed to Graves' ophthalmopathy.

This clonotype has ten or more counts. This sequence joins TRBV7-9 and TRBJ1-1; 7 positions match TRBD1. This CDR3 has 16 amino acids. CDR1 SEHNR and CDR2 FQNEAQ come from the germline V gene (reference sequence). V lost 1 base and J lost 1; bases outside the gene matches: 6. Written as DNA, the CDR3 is TGTGCCAGCAGCTTAGATCCTACAGGGGAGAACACTGAAGCTTTCTTT. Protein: CASSLDPTGENTEAFF.

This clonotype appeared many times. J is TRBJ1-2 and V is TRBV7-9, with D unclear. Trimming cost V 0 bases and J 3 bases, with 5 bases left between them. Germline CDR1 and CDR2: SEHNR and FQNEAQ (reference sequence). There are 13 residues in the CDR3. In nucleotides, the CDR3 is TGTGCCAGCAGCTTAGCCGTCGACTATGGCTACACCTTC. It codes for CASSLAVDYGYTF.

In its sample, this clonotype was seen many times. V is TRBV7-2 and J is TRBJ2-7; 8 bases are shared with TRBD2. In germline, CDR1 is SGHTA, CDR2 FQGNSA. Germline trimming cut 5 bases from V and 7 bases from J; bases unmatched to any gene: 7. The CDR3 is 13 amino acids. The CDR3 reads CASSPGGRDEQYF. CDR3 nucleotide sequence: TGTGCCAGCAGCCCGGGGGGGCGGGATGAGCAGTACTTC.

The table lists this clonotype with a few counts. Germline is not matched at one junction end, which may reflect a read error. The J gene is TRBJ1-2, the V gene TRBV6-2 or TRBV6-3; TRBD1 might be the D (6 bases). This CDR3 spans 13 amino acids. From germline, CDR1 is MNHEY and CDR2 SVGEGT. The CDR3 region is CASGYGQGYGYTF. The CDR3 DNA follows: TGTGCCAGCGGTTACGGGCAGGGGTATGGCTACACCTTC.

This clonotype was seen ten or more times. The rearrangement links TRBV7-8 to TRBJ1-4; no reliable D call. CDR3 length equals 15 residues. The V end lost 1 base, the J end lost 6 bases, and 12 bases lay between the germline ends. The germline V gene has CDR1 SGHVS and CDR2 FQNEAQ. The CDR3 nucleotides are TGTGCCAGCAGCTTAGGAGAACAGCAATATGAAAAACTGTTTTTT. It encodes CASSLGEQQYEKLFF.

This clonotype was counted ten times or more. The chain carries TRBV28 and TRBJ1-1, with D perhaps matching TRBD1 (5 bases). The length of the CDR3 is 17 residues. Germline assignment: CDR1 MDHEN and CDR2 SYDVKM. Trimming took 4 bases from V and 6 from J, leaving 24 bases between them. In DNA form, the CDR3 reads TGTGCCAGCAGTTACGCCCGCCCCAGGGCAGAAGGGCCTGAAGCTTTCTTT. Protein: CASSYARPRAEGPEAFF.

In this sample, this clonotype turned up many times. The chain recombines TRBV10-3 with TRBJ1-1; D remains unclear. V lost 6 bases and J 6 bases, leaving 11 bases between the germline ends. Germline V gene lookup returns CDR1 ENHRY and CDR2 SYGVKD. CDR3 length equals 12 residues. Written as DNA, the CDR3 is TGTGCCATCAGGGGTCTGGGAGCTGAAGCTTTCTTT. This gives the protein CAIRGLGAEAFF.

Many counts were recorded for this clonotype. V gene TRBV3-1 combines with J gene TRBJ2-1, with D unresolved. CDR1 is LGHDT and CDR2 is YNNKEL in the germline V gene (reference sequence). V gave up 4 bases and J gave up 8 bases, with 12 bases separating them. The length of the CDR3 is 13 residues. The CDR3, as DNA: TGTGCCAGCAGCCTACAACCCAGCTATGAGCAGTTCTTC. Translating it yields CASSLQPSYEQFF.

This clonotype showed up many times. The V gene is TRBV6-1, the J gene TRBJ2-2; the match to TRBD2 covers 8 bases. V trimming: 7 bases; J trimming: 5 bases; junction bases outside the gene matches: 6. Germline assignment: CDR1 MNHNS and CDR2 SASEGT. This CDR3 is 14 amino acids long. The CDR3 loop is CASTLPGGTGELFF. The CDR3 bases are TGTGCCAGCACCTTACCGGGGGGGACCGGGGAGCTGTTTTTT.

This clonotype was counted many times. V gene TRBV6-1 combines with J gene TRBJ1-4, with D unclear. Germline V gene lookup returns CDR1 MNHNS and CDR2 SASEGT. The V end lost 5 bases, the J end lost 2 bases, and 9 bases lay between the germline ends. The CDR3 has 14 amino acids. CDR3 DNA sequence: TGTGCCAGCAGTTATGGTACTACTAATGAAAAACTGTTTTTT. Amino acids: CASSYGTTNEKLFF.

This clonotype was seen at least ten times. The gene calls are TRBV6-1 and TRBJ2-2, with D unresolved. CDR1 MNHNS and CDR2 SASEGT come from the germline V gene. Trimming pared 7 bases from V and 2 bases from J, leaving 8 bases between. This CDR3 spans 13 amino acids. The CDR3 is CASKVGNTGELFF. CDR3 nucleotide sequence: TGTGCCAGCAAGGTGGGAAACACCGGGGAGCTGTTTTTT.

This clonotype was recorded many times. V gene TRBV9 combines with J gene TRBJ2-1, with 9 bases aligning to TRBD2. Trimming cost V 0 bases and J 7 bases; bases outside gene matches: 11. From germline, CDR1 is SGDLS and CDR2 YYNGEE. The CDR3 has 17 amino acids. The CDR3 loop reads CASSVGGIASGVNEQFF. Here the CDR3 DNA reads TGTGCCAGCAGCGTAGGGGGGATCGCTAGCGGGGTAAATGAGCAGTTCTTC.

In nucleotides, the CDR3 is TGTGCCAGCAGCCAAGATGGGCTAGCGGGAGGAAATTCCTACGAGCAGTACTTC. Amino acids: CASSQDGLAGGNSYEQYF. This chain connects TRBV14 to TRBJ2-7, with TRBD2 identical over 11 bases. Germline trimming cut 0 bases from V and 1 base from J; bases unmatched to any gene: 8. Germline assignment: CDR1 SGHDN and CDR2 FVKESK. The CDR3 runs 18 residues.

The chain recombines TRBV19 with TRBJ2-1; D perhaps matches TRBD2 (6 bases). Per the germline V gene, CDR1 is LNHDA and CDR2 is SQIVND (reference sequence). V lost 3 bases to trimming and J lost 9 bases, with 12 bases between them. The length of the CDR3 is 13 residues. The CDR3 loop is CASSIIWGGEQFF. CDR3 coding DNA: TGTGCCAGTAGTATCATTTGGGGAGGTGAGCAGTTCTTC.

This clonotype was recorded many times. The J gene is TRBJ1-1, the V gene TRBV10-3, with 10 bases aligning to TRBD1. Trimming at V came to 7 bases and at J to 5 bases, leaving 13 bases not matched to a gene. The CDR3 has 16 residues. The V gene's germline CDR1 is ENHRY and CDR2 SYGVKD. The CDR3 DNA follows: TGTGCCATCAAGGGGGGGACAGGGGAATCGGGGACTGAAGCTTTCTTT. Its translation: CAIKGGTGESGTEAFF.

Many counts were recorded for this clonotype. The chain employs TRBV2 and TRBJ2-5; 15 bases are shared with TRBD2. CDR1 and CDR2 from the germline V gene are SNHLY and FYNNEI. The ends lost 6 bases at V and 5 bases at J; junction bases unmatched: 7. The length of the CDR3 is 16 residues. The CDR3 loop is CASREGLAGGSETQYF. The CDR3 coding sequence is TGTGCCAGCAGAGAGGGACTAGCGGGGGGTAGCGAGACCCAGTACTTC. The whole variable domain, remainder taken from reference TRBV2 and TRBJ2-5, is EPEVTQTPSHQVTQMGQEVILRCVPISNHLYFYWYRQILGQKVEFLVSFYNNEISEKSEIFDDQFSVERPDGSNFTLKIRSTKLEDSAMYFCASREGLAGGSETQYFGPGTRLLVL.

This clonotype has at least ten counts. CDR3 protein: CASSMSGQGMGMRPQHF. CDR3 bases: TGTGCCAGTAGTATGTCGGGACAGGGTATGGGGATGCGGCCCCAGCATTTT. V is TRBV19 and J is TRBJ1-5; 9 bases line up with TRBD1. Unmatched junction bases numbered 15, after V lost 3 bases and J lost 9 bases. Germline CDR1 reads LNHDA; CDR2 reads SQIVND (reference sequence). The CDR3 is made up of 17 amino acids.

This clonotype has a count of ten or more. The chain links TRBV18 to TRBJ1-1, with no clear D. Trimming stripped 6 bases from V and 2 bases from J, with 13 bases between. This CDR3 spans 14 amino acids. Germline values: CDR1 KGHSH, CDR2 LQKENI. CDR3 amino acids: CASSRAGLNTEAFF. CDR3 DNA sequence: TGTGCCAGCTCCCGGGCGGGCCTTAACACTGAAGCTTTCTTT.

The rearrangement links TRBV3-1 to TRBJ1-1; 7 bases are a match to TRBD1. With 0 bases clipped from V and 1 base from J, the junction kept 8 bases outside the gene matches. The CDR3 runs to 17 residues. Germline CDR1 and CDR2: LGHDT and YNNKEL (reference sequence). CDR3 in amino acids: CASSQDVRTGENTEAFF. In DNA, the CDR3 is TGTGCCAGCAGCCAAGATGTACGGACAGGCGAGAACACTGAAGCTTTCTTT. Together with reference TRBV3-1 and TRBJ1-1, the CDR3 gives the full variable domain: DTAVSQTPKYLVTQMGNDKSIKCEQNLGHDTMYWYKQDSKKFLKIMFSYNNKELIINETVPNRFSPKSPDKAHLNLHINSLELGDSAVYFCASSQDVRTGENTEAFFGQGTRLTVV.

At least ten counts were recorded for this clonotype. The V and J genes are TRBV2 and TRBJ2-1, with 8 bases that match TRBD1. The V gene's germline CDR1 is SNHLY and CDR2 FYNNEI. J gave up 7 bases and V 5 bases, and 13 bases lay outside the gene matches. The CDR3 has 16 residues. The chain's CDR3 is CASSFLRDRTPNEQFF. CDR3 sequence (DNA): TGTGCCAGCAGTTTCCTCCGGGACAGGACCCCTAATGAGCAGTTCTTC.

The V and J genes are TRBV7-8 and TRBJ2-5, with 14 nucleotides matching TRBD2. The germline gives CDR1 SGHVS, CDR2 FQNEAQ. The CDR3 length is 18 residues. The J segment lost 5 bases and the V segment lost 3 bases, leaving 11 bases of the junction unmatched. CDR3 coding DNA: TGTGCCAGCAGCTTGGAGTTGGGACTAGCGGGAGATATGGAGACCCAGTACTTC. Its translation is CASSLELGLAGDMETQYF. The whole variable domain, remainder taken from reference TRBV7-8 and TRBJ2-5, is GAGVSQSPRYKVAKRGQDVALRCDPISGHVSLFWYQQALGQGPEFLTYFQNEAQLDKSGLPSDRFFAERPEGSVSTLKIQRTQQEDSAVYLCASSLELGLAGDMETQYFGPGTRLLVL.